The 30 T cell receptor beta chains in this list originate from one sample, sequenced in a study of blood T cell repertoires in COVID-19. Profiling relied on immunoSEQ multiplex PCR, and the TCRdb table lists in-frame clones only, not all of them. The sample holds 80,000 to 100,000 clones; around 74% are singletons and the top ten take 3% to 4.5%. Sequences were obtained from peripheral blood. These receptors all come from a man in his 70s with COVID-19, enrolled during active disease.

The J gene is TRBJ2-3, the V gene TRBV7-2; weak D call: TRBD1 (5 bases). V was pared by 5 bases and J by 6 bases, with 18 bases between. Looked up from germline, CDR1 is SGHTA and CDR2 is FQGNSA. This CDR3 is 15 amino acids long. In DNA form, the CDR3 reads TGTGCCAGCAGCCACAAAGTAGGGGCTCAGGATACGCAGTATTTT. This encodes CASSHKVGAQDTQYF.

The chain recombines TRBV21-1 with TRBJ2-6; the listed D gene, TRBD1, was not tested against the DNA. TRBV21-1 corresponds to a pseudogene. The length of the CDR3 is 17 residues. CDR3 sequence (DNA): TGTGCCAGCAGCGGCCGACAGGGGGAAGATGGGGCCAACGTCCTGACTTTC. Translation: CASSGRQGEDGANVLTF.

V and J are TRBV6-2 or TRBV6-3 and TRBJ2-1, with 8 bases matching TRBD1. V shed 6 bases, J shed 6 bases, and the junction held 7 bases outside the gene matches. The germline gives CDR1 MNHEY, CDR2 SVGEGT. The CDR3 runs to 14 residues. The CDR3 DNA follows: TGTGCCAGCAGCCGCGGACAGGGAGTCAATGAGCAGTTCTTC. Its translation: CASSRGQGVNEQFF.

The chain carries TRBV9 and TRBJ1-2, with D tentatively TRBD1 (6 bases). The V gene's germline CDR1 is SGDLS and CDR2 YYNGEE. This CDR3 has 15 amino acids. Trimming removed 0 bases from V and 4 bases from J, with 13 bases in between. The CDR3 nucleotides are TGTGCCAGCAGCGTAGCTACAGGGACATCCTATGGCTACACCTTC. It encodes CASSVATGTSYGYTF.

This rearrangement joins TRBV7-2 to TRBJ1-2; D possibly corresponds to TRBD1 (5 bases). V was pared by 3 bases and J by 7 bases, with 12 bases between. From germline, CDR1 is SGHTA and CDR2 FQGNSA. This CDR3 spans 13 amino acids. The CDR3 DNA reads TGTGCCAGCAGCTTCCAGGGTTCAGGTGGCTACACCTTC. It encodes CASSFQGSGGYTF.

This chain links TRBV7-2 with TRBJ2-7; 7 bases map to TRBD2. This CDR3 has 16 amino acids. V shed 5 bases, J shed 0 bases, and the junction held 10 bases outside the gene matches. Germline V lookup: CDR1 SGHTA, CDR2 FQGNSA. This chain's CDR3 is CASSTKIAGPSYEQYF. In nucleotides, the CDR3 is TGTGCCAGCAGCACGAAAATAGCGGGTCCCTCCTACGAGCAGTACTTC.

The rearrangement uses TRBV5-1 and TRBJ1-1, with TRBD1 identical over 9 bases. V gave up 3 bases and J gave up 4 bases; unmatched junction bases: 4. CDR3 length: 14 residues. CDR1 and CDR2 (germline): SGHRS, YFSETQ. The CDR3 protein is CASSSGTGTTEAFF. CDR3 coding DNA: TGCGCCAGCAGCTCCGGGACAGGGACCACTGAAGCTTTCTTT.

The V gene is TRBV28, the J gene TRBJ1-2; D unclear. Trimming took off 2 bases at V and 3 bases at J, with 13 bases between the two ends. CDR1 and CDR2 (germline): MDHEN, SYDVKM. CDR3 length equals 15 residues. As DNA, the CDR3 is TGTGCCAGCAGTTTACTCGGGCAGCGGGACTATGGCTACACCTTC. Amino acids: CASSLLGQRDYGYTF.

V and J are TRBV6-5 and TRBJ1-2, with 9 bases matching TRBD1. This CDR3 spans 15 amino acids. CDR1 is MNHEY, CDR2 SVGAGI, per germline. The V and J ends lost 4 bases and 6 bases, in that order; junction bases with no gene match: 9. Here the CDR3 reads CASSSPRTGADGYTF. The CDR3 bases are TGTGCCAGCAGTTCCCCAAGGACAGGGGCGGATGGCTACACCTTC.

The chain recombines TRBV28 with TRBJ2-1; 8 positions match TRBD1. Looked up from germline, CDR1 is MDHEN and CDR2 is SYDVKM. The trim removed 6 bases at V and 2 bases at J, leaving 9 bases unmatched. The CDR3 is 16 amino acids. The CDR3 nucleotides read TGTGCCAGCAGATCCGGACAGGGTAGGACCTACAATGAGCAGTTCTTC. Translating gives CASRSGQGRTYNEQFF.

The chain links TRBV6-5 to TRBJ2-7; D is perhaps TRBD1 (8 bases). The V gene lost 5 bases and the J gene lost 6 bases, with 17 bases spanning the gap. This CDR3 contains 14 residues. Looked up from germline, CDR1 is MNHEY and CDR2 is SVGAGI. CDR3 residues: CASSPSTGGVEQYF. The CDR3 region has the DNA TGTGCCAGCAGTCCATCCACAGGGGGGGTCGAGCAGTACTTC.

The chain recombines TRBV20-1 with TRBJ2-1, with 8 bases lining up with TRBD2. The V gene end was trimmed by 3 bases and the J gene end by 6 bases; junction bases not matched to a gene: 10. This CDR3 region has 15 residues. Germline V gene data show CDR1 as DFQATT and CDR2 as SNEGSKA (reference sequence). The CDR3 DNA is TGCAGTGCTAGTGGAGCAGCGGGAGAAACCAATGAGCAGTTCTTC. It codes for CSASGAAGETNEQFF.

CDR3 nucleotide sequence: TGTGCCAGCAGCTCAGGGACAGAGCAGTACTTC. It translates to CASSSGTEQYF. J is TRBJ2-7 and V is TRBV7-2; D may be TRBD1 (6 bases). V lost 4 bases, J lost 7 bases, and 8 bases lay in between. The germline V gene encodes CDR1 SGHTA and CDR2 FQGNSA. This CDR3 has 11 residues. Using reference TRBV7-2 and TRBJ2-7 for the parts outside the CDR3, the full variable domain is GAGVSQSPSNKVTEKGKDVELRCDPISGHTALYWYRQSLGQGLEFLIYFQGNSAPDKSGLPSDRFSAERTGGSVSTLTIQRTQQEDSAVYLCASSSGTEQYFGPGTRLTVT.

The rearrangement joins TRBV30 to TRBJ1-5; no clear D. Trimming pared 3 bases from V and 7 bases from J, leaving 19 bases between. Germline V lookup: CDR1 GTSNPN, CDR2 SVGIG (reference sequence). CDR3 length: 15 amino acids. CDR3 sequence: CAWSAAGRLDQPQHF. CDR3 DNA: TGTGCCTGGAGCGCCGCGGGGAGGCTGGACCAGCCCCAGCATTTT.

The CDR3 DNA reads as TGTGCCAGCAGTTACTCCCCCCTTGGTGTTAGCGAAAAACTGTTTTTT. This translates into CASSYSPLGVSEKLFF. The V and J genes are TRBV6-5 and TRBJ1-4; no firm D call. Per germline, CDR1 MNHEY and CDR2 SVGAGI. CDR3 length: 16 residues. Trimming stripped 0 bases from V and 8 bases from J, with 16 bases between.

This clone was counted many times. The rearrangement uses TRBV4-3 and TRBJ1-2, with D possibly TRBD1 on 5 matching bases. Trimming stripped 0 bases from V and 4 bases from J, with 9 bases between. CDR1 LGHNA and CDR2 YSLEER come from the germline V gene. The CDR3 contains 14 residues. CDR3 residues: CASSQDTGGYGYTF. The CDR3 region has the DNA TGCGCCAGCAGCCAAGATACCGGGGGCTATGGCTACACCTTC.

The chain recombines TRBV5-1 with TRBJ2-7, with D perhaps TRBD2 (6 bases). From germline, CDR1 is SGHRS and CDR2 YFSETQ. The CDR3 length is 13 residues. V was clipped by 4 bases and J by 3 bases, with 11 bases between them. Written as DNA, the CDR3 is TGCGCCAGCAGCCTGGGAGGCTACTACGAGCAGTACTTC. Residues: CASSLGGYYEQYF.

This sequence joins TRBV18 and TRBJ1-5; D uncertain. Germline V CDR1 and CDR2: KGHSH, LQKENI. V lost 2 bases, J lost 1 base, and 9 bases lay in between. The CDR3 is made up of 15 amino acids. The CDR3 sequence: CASSPIPGSNQPQHF. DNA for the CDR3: TGTGCCAGCTCACCAATTCCGGGGAGCAATCAGCCCCAGCATTTT.

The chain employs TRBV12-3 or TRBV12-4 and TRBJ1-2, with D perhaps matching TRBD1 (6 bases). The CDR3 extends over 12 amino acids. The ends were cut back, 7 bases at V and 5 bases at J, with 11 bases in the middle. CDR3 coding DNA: TGTGCCAGCACCGCCCAGGGGTATGGCTACACCTTC. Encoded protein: CASTAQGYGYTF.

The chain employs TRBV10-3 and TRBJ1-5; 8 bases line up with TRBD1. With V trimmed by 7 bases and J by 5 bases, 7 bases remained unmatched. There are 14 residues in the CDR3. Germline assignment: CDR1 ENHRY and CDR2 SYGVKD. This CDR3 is CAIKGTGGDQPQHF. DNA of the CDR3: TGTGCCATCAAGGGTACAGGGGGTGATCAGCCCCAGCATTTT.

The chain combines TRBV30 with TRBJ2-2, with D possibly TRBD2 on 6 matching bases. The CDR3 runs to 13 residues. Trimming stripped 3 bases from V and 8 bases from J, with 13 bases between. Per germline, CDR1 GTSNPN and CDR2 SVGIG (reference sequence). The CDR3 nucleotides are TGTGCCTGGAGGGGACTCGCTGGGGGGGAGCTGTTTTTT. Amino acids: CAWRGLAGGELFF.

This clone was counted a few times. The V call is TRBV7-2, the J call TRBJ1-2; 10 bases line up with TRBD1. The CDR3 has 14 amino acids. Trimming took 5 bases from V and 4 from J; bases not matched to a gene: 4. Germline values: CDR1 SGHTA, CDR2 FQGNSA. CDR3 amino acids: CASSPDRGPYGYTF. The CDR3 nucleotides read TGTGCCAGCAGCCCAGACAGGGGGCCCTATGGCTACACCTTC.

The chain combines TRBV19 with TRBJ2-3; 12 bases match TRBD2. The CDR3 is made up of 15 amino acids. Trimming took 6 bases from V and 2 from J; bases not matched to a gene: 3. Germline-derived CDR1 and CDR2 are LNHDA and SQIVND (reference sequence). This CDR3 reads CASRGLAGLTDTQYF. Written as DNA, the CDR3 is TGTGCCAGTAGAGGACTAGCGGGACTCACAGATACGCAGTATTTT.

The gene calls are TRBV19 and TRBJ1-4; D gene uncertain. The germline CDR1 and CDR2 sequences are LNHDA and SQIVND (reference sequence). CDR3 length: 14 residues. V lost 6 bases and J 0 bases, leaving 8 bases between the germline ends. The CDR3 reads CASSPFTTNEKLFF. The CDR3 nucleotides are TGTGCCAGTAGCCCCTTTACAACTAATGAAAAACTGTTTTTT. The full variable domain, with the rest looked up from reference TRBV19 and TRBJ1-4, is DGGITQSPKYLFRKEGQNVTLSCEQNLNHDAMYWYRQDPGQGLRLIYYSQIVNDFQKGDIAEGYSVSREKKESFPLTVTSAQKNPTAFYLCASSPFTTNEKLFFGSGTQLSVL.

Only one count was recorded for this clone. This CDR3 reads CASSHGQVNTEAFF. As DNA, the CDR3 is TGTGCCAGCAGCCACGGACAGGTGAACACTGAAGCTTTCTTT. The V gene is TRBV3-1 (or the pseudogene TRBV3-2), the J gene TRBJ1-1; TRBD1 matches at 7 bases. This CDR3 has 14 amino acids. J was trimmed by 0 bases and V by 3 bases; bases with no gene match: 1. Per germline, CDR1 LGHDT and CDR2 YNNKEL (reference sequence).

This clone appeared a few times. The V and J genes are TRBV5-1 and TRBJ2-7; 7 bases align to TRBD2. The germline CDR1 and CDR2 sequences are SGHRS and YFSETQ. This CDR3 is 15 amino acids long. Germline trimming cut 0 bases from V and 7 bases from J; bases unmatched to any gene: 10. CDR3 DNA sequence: TGCGCCAGCAGCTTGGAGCGGGGCTATTCAGGGGAGCAGTACTTC. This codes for CASSLERGYSGEQYF.

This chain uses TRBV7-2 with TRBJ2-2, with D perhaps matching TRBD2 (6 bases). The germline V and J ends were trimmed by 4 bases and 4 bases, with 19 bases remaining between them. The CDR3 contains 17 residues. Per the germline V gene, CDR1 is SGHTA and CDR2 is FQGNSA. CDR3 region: CASSSSGLAEGTGELFF. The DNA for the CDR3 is TGTGCCAGCAGCTCGTCGGGACTCGCGGAGGGCACCGGGGAGCTGTTTTTT. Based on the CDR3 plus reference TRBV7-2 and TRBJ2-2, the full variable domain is GAGVSQSPSNKVTEKGKDVELRCDPISGHTALYWYRQSLGQGLEFLIYFQGNSAPDKSGLPSDRFSAERTGGSVSTLTIQRTQQEDSAVYLCASSSSGLAEGTGELFFGEGSRLTVL.

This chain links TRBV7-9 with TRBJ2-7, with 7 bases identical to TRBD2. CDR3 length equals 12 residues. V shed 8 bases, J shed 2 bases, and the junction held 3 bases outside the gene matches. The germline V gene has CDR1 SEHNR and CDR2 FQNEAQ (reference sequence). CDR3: CASGGRTYEQYF. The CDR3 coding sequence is TGTGCCAGCGGCGGGAGAACCTACGAGCAGTACTTC.

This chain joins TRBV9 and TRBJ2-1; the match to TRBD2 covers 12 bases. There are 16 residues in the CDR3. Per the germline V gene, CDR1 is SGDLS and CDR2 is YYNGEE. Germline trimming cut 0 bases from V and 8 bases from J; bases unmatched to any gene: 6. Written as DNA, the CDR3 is TGTGCCAGCAGCGTAGCTAGCGGGAGGGCCATAGATGAGCAGTTCTTC. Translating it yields CASSVASGRAIDEQFF.

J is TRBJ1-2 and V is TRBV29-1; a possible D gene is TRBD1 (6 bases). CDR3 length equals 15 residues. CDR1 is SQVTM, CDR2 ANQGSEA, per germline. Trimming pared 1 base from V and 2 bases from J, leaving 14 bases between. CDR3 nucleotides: TGCAGCGTTGAAGGGGGGCAGGGAGTGAACTATGGCTACACCTTC. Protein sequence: CSVEGGQGVNYGYTF.